Below, 15 T cell receptor beta chains from the same sample are listed, as sequenced in a study of T cell responses to AZD1222 COVID-19 vaccine. TCRdb keeps only in-frame clones here, not all; method: immunoSEQ multiplex PCR. The sample carries 100,000 to 150,000 clones, about 93% recorded once. The sample was peripheral blood, taken 28 days after the second AZD1222 dose. The source is an adult who received the AZD1222 COVID-19 vaccine.

The CDR3 protein is CASSPMGQKSEQYF. DNA of the CDR3: TGTGCCAGCAGCCCCATGGGACAGAAAAGCGAGCAGTACTTC. The chain recombines TRBV14 with TRBJ2-7; 7 bases line up with TRBD1. The CDR3 totals 14 residues. CDR1 and CDR2 from the germline V gene are SGHDN and FVKESK. The J segment lost 6 bases and the V segment lost 4 bases, leaving 9 bases of the junction unmatched.

J is TRBJ2-7 and V is TRBV7-2, with TRBD2 identical over 7 bases. This CDR3 is 17 amino acids long. V lost 5 bases, J lost 4 bases, and 17 bases stayed unmatched. From germline, CDR1 is SGHTA and CDR2 FQGNSA. The CDR3 spells CASSAGLAVIEGYEQYF. CDR3 nucleotide sequence: TGTGCCAGCAGCGCCGGGCTAGCGGTGATAGAGGGGTACGAGCAGTACTTC. The whole variable domain, remainder taken from reference TRBV7-2 and TRBJ2-7, is GAGVSQSPSNKVTEKGKDVELRCDPISGHTALYWYRQSLGQGLEFLIYFQGNSAPDKSGLPSDRFSAERTGGSVSTLTIQRTQQEDSAVYLCASSAGLAVIEGYEQYFGPGTRLTVT.

The V and J genes are TRBV3-1 (or the pseudogene TRBV3-2) and TRBJ2-2; 8 nucleotides line up with TRBD2. The CDR3 length is 15 residues. V was clipped by 2 bases and J by 5 bases; unmatched bases: 4. The V gene's germline CDR1 is LGHDT and CDR2 YNNKEL (reference sequence). CDR3 loop: CASSQHPSGTGELFF. CDR3 DNA sequence: TGTGCCAGCAGCCAACACCCTAGCGGGACCGGGGAGCTGTTTTTT.

This chain links TRBV30 with TRBJ1-2; D may be TRBD1 (6 bases). The CDR3 extends over 15 amino acids. Germline assignment: CDR1 GTSNPN and CDR2 SVGIG (reference sequence). V was cut by 2 bases and J by 4 bases, with 17 bases left in between. The CDR3 DNA follows: TGTGCCTGGAGTAGGGGGACTCGGACCATCTATGGCTACACCTTC. The encoded protein is CAWSRGTRTIYGYTF.

This clone was seen just once. The V call is TRBV9, the J call TRBJ1-6; perhaps TRBD1 as D (5 bases). CDR1 SGDLS and CDR2 YYNGEE come from the germline V gene. Trimming pared 3 bases from V and 7 bases from J, leaving 11 bases between. The CDR3 loop spans 14 amino acids. The CDR3, as DNA: TGTGCCAGCAGCGCCAGGGTTGGCAATTCACCCCTCCACTTT. It is translated as CASSARVGNSPLHF.

This chain connects TRBV5-5 to TRBJ2-7; TRBD2 agrees at 8 bases. The CDR3 extends over 13 amino acids. Trimming at V came to 7 bases and at J to 7 bases, leaving 10 bases not matched to a gene. In germline, CDR1 is SGHKS, CDR2 YYEKEE (reference sequence). The CDR3 reads CASEVRGAGEQYF. The CDR3, as DNA: TGTGCCAGCGAGGTGCGGGGGGCGGGTGAGCAGTACTTC.

This chain links TRBV18 with TRBJ1-2; D is unresolved. CDR1 and CDR2 (germline): KGHSH, LQKENI. The V end lost 7 bases, the J end lost 7 bases, and 19 bases lay between the germline ends. The CDR3 extends over 14 amino acids. The CDR3 is CASFPGIGEAGYTF. CDR3 sequence (DNA): TGTGCCAGCTTCCCTGGGATTGGAGAGGCTGGCTACACCTTC. The complete variable domain, with remaining parts taken from reference TRBV18 and TRBJ1-2, reads NAGVMQNPRHLVRRRGQEARLRCSPMKGHSHVYWYRQLPEEGLKFMVYLQKENIIDESGMPKERFSAEFPKEGPSILRIQQVVRGDSAAYFCASFPGIGEAGYTFGSGTRLTVV.

This chain uses TRBV29-1 with TRBJ1-2, with D possibly matching TRBD1 (6 bases). The CDR3 totals 11 residues. Germline-derived CDR1 and CDR2 are SQVTM and ANQGSEA. Trimming shortened V by 4 bases and J by 6 bases, and 9 bases separated the two germline ends. DNA of the CDR3: TGCAGCGTTGCGGGGGGCGATGGCTACACCTTC. Its translation: CSVAGGDGYTF.

This clone was recorded once. The chain has TRBV7-2 and TRBJ1-6; 11 bases line up with TRBD1. The CDR3 consists of 15 residues. CDR1 SGHTA and CDR2 FQGNSA come from the germline V gene. J was trimmed by 7 bases and V by 5 bases; bases with no gene match: 4. For the CDR3, the DNA is TGTGCCAGCAGCCGGGACAGGGGGAGGAATTCACCCCTCCACTTT. The encoded protein is CASSRDRGRNSPLHF.

V and J are TRBV10-3 and TRBJ1-1; D is possibly TRBD1 (6 bases). Germline V CDR1 and CDR2: ENHRY, SYGVKD. The V and J ends lost 6 bases and 3 bases respectively, with 17 bases between them. This CDR3 spans 15 amino acids. CDR3 in amino acids: CAISGDTEGDTEAFF. DNA of the CDR3: TGTGCCATCAGCGGTGACACCGAGGGGGACACTGAAGCTTTCTTT.

This clone came up once. The chain combines TRBV30 with TRBJ2-1; no firm D call. This CDR3 comprises 14 residues. Germline CDR1 GTSNPN, CDR2 SVGIG (reference sequence). Trimming stripped 5 bases from V and 0 bases from J, with 11 bases between. CDR3 sequence reads: CAWARVSSYNEQFF. The CDR3 DNA reads as TGTGCCTGGGCTAGGGTAAGCTCCTACAATGAGCAGTTCTTC.

The chain has TRBV12-3 or TRBV12-4 and TRBJ2-2; D unclear. V lost 10 bases and J 5 bases, leaving 11 bases between the germline ends. CDR3 length: 12 residues. The CDR3 region is CATRYVTGELFF. For the CDR3, the DNA is TGTGCCACCCGATATGTTACCGGGGAGCTGTTTTTT.

The chain uses TRBV5-1 and TRBJ2-7; TRBD2 matches 13 bases. The CDR3 length is 16 residues. V gave up 4 bases and J gave up 2 bases; unmatched junction bases: 6. Germline CDR1 and CDR2: SGHRS and YFSETQ. The CDR3 nucleotides read TGCGCCAGCAGCCCATGGACTAGCGGGGGAGCCTACGAGCAGTACTTC. Its translation: CASSPWTSGGAYEQYF.

The chain recombines TRBV5-4 with TRBJ1-5, with 9 bases matching TRBD1. This CDR3 comprises 13 residues. Trimming cost V 3 bases and J 5 bases; bases outside gene matches: 0. Germline V gives CDR1 SGHNT, CDR2 YYREEE (reference sequence). The CDR3 coding sequence is TGTGCCAGCAGCTGGGACAGGGATCAGCCCCAGCATTTT. Protein sequence: CASSWDRDQPQHF.

There are a few counts of this clone. The J gene is TRBJ1-2, the V gene TRBV3-1 (or the pseudogene TRBV3-2); D is ambiguous. Germline V gives CDR1 LGHDT, CDR2 YNNKEL (reference sequence). The ends were cut back, 1 base at V and 2 bases at J, with 8 bases in the middle. This CDR3 has 14 residues. The chain's CDR3 is CASSQAIANYGYTF. The CDR3 nucleotides are TGTGCCAGCAGCCAAGCGATAGCGAACTATGGCTACACCTTC.